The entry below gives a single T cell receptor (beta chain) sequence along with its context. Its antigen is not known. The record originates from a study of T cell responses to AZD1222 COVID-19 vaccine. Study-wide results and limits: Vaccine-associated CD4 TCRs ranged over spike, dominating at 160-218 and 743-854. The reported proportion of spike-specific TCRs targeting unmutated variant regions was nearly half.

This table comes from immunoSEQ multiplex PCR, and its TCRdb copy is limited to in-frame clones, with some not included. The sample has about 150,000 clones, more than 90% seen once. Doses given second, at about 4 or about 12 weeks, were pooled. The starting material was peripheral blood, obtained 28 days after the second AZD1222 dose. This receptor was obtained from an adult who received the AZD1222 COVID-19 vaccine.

The CDR3 sequence is CASSLEQGISGYTF. The CDR3 region has the DNA TGTGCCAGCAGCTTGGAACAGGGGATCAGCGGCTACACCTTC. V is TRBV5-4 and J is TRBJ1-2; 7 nucleotides line up with TRBD1. This CDR3 is 14 amino acids long. J was trimmed by 8 bases and V by 0 bases; bases with no gene match: 7. Per the germline V gene, CDR1 is SGHNT and CDR2 is YYREEE (reference sequence).